This entry lists 5 T cell receptor beta chains sequenced from one sample in a study of blood T cell repertoires in COVID-19. The table came from immunoSEQ multiplex PCR; TCRdb's copy has only in-frame clones and leaves some out. The table lists tens of thousands of clones, 88% of them singletons. Sequenced: peripheral blood. The receptors come from a woman older than 75 with active COVID-19.

The chain joins TRBV6-2 or TRBV6-3 to TRBJ1-2; no definite D call. This CDR3 has 12 residues. The V and J ends lost 5 bases and 4 bases respectively, with 8 bases between them. Germline V CDR1 and CDR2: MNHEY, SVGEGT. The CDR3 DNA reads as TGTGCCAGCAGTGAGGTACTCTATGGCTACACCTTC. It encodes CASSEVLYGYTF.

The chain combines TRBV5-1 with TRBJ2-1; 11 nucleotides align to TRBD1. V shed 3 bases, J shed 8 bases, and the junction held 1 base outside the gene matches. CDR1 and CDR2 (germline): SGHRS, YFSETQ. CDR3 length: 13 amino acids. CDR3 region: CASSWGQGDEQFF. CDR3 nucleotide sequence: TGCGCCAGCAGCTGGGGACAGGGGGATGAGCAGTTCTTC.

J is TRBJ2-3 and V is TRBV10-1, with D perhaps matching TRBD2 (6 bases). This CDR3 contains 16 residues. Germline CDR1 is WNHNN and CDR2 is SYGVQD (reference sequence). The V end was cut by 11 bases, the J end by 0 bases, with 21 bases between. The CDR3 sequence: CALTSWGLSSTDTQYF. CDR3 coding DNA: TGCGCCCTCACGAGTTGGGGACTTTCTAGCACAGATACGCAGTATTTT.

CDR3 sequence reads: CSVEASGGRAVKQFF. The CDR3 bases are TGCAGCGTTGAAGCAAGCGGGGGCCGAGCGGTGAAGCAGTTCTTC. The chain employs TRBV29-1 and TRBJ2-1; 8 positions agree with TRBD2. The CDR3 extends over 15 amino acids. CDR1 and CDR2 from the germline V gene are SQVTM and ANQGSEA. V shed 1 base and J 11 bases; nucleotides not matched to a gene: 13.

This clone is a singleton in its sample. The CDR3 reads CTSSLEPGQAYNSPLHF. The DNA for the CDR3 is TGCACCAGCAGCCTTGAGCCCGGACAGGCTTATAATTCACCCCTCCACTTT. This rearrangement joins TRBV1 to TRBJ1-6; TRBD1, the table's D call, was not compared with the DNA. TRBV1 is a listed pseudogene. This CDR3 is 17 amino acids long.